The 5 T cell receptor beta chains given below trace back to one sample, sequenced in a study of T cell changes during pregnancy in multiple sclerosis. TCRdb's table, derived via immunoSEQ multiplex PCR, lists solely in-frame clones and lacks some. The sample includes about 89,000 clones, about 94% of them seen just once. Sequences were derived from peripheral blood, sampled after pregnancy. These receptors came from a female donor in good health, enrolled as a control in a pregnancy study.

V usage is TRBV9 and J usage is TRBJ1-5; D ambiguous. The germline V gene has CDR1 SGDLS and CDR2 YYNGEE. The V end was cut by 4 bases, the J end by 2 bases, with 10 bases between. The CDR3 runs to 14 residues. The CDR3 DNA reads as TGTGCCAGCAGCCAGGAAGCGGGCAATCAGCCCCAGCATTTT. It specifies CASSQEAGNQPQHF.

The chain employs TRBV4-1 and TRBJ1-4, with unresolved D. This CDR3 has 15 amino acids. CDR1 is MGHRA, CDR2 YSYEKL, per germline. V lost 4 bases and J 8 bases, leaving 17 bases between the germline ends. The CDR3 reads CASSPLGIAGEKLFF. The CDR3 DNA reads as TGCGCCAGCAGCCCACTCGGGATAGCCGGGGAAAAACTGTTTTTT.

The chain couples TRBV28 to TRBJ2-5, with D maybe TRBD1 (5 bases). The CDR3 length is 14 residues. Trimming shortened V by 2 bases and J by 4 bases, and 11 bases separated the two germline ends. Germline loops: CDR1 MDHEN, CDR2 SYDVKM. In DNA form, the CDR3 reads TGTGCCAGCAGTTTAACGCAGGGCGGAGAGACCCAGTACTTC. This translates into CASSLTQGGETQYF. The full variable domain, with the rest looked up from reference TRBV28 and TRBJ2-5, is DVKVTQSSRYLVKRTGEKVFLECVQDMDHENMFWYRQDPGLGLRLIYFSYDVKMKEKGDIPEGYSVSREKKERFSLILESASTNQTSMYLCASSLTQGGETQYFGPGTRLLVL.

The rearrangement uses TRBV19 and TRBJ2-4; 8 bases map to TRBD1. V gave up 6 bases and J gave up 0 bases; unmatched junction bases: 13. This CDR3 spans 18 amino acids. Germline CDR1 reads LNHDA; CDR2 reads SQIVND (reference sequence). The CDR3 protein is CASSPGVWDRSAKNIQYF. The CDR3 DNA reads TGTGCCAGTAGCCCCGGAGTATGGGACAGGTCAGCCAAAAACATTCAGTACTTC.

The chain is built from TRBV6-1 and TRBJ1-2; 7 positions match TRBD1. The CDR3 sequence is 13 residues long. V trimming: 7 bases; J trimming: 3 bases; junction bases outside the gene matches: 5. The germline V gene has CDR1 MNHNS and CDR2 SASEGT. The CDR3 is CASIHRGDYGYTF. CDR3 nucleotide sequence: TGTGCCAGCATACACAGGGGCGACTATGGCTACACCTTC.